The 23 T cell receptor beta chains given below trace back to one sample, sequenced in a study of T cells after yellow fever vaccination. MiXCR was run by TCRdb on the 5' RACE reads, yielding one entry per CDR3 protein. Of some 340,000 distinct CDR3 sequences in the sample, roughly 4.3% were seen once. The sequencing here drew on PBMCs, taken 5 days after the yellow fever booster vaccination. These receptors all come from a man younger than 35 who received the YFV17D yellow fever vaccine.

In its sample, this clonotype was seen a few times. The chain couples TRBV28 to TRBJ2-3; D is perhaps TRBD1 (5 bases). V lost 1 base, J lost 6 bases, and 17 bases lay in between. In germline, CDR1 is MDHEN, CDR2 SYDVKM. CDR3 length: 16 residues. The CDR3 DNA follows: TGTGCCAGCAGTTTATCGAGCAGTTTCAAGGGGGATACGCAGTATTTT. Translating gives CASSLSSSFKGDTQYF.

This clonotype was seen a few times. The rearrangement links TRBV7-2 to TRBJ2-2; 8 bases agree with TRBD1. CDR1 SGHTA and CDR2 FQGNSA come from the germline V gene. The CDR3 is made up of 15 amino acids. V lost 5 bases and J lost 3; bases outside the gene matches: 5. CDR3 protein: CASSPGGADTGELFF. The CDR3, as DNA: TGTGCCAGCAGCCCAGGGGGCGCGGACACCGGGGAGCTGTTTTTT.

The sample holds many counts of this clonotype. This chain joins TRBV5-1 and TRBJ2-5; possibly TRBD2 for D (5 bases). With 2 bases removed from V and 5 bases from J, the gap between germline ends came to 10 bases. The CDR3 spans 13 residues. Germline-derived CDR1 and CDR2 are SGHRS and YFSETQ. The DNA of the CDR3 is TGCGCCAGCAGCTTTACTAGTAGGGAGACCCAGTACTTC. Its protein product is CASSFTSRETQYF.

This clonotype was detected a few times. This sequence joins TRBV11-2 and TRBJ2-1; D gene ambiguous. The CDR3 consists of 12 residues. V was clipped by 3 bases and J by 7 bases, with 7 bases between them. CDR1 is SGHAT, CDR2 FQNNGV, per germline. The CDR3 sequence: CASSFPENEQFF. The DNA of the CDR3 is TGTGCCAGCAGCTTCCCTGAGAATGAGCAGTTCTTC.

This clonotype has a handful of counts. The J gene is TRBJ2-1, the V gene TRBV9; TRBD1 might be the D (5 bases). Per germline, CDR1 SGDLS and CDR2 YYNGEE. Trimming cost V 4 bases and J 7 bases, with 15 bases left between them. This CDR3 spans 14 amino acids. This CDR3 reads CASSSSDIGNEQFF. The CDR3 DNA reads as TGTGCCAGCAGCTCCTCGGACATAGGGAATGAGCAGTTCTTC.

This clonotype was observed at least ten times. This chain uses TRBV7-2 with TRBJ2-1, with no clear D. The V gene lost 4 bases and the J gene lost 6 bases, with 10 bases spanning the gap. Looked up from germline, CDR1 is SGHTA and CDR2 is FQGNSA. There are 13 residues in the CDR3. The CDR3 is CASSYLRSNEQFF. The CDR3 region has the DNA TGTGCCAGCAGCTATCTCCGGTCCAATGAGCAGTTCTTC. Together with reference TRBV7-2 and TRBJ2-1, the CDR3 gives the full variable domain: GAGVSQSPSNKVTEKGKDVELRCDPISGHTALYWYRQSLGQGLEFLIYFQGNSAPDKSGLPSDRFSAERTGGSVSTLTIQRTQQEDSAVYLCASSYLRSNEQFFGPGTRLTVL.

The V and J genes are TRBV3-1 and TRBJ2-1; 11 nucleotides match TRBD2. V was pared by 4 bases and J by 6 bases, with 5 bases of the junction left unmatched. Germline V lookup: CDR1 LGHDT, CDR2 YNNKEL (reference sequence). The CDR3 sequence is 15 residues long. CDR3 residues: CASSPTSGGLNEQFF. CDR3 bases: TGTGCCAGCAGCCCTACTAGCGGGGGCCTCAATGAGCAGTTCTTC.

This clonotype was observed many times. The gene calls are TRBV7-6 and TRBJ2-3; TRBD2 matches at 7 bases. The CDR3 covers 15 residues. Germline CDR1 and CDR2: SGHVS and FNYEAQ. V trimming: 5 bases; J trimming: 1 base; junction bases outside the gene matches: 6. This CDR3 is CASSAGDYRTDTQYF. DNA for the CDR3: TGTGCCAGCAGCGCCGGGGACTATCGCACAGATACGCAGTATTTT.

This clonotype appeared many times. The CDR3 nucleotides are TGTGCCAGCAGCTTAGATCAGCCTCGCCCCGGAGATACGCAGTATTTT. Protein product: CASSLDQPRPGDTQYF. V is TRBV7-8 and J is TRBJ2-3, with D unclear. Germline V lookup: CDR1 SGHVS, CDR2 FQNEAQ. This CDR3 comprises 16 residues. V dropped 1 base and J dropped 5 bases, with 16 bases sitting between them.

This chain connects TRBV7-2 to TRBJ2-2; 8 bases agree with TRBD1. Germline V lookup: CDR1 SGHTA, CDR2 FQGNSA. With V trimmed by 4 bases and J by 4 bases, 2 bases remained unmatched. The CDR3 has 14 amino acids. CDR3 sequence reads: CASSYGQGTGELFF. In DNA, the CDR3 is TGTGCCAGCAGCTACGGACAGGGCACCGGGGAGCTGTTTTTT.

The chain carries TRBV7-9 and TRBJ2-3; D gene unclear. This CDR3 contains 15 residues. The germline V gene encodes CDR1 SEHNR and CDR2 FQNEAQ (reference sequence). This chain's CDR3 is CASQKRTDFTDTQYF. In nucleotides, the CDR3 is TGTGCAAGCCAAAAAAGGACCGACTTCACAGATACGCAGTATTTT. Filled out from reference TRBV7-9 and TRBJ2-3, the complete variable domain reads DTGVSQNPRHKITKRGQNVTFRCDPISEHNRLYWYRQTLGQGPEFLTYFQNEAQLEKSRLLSDRFSAERPKGSFSTLEIQRTEQGDSAMYLCASQKRTDFTDTQYFGPGTRLTVL.

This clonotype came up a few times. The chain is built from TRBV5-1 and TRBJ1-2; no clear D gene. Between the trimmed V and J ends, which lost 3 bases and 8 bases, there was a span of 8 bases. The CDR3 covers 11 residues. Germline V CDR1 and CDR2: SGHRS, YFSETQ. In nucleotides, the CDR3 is TGCGCCAGCAGCTGGCTGGGGGGCTACACCTTC. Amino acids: CASSWLGGYTF.

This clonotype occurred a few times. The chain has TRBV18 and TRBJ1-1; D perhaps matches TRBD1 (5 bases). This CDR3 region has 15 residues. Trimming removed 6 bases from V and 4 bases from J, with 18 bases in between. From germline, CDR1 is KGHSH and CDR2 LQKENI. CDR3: CASSRTTAGVTEAFF. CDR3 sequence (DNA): TGTGCCAGCTCCCGCACGACCGCGGGGGTCACTGAAGCTTTCTTT.

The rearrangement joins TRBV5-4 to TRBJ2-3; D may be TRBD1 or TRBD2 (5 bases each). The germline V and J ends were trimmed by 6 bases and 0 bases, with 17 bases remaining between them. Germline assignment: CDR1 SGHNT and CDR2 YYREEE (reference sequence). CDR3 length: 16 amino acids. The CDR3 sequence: CASTKGEKTSTDTQYF. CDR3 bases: TGTGCCAGCACCAAAGGGGAGAAGACTAGCACAGATACGCAGTATTTT.

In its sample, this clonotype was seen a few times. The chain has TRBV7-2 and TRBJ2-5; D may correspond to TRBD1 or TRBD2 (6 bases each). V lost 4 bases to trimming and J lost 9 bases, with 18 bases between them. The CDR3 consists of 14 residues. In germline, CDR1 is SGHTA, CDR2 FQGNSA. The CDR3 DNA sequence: TGTGCCAGCAGCTCGACGGGGGCCCCCGGGGCCCAGTACTTC. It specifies CASSSTGAPGAQYF.

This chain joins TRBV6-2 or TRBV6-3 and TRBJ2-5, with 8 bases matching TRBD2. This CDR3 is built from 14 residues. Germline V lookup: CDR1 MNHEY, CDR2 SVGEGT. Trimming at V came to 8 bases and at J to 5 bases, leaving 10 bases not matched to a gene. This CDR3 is CASRNGGARETQYF. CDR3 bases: TGTGCCAGCCGAAACGGGGGGGCCCGGGAGACCCAGTACTTC.

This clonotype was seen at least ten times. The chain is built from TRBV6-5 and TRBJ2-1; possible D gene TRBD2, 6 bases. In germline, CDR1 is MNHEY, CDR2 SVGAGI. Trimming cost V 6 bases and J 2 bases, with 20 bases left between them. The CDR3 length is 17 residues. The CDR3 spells CASSPLPSAFAYNEQFF. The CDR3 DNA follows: TGTGCCAGCAGCCCACTTCCTAGCGCCTTCGCCTACAATGAGCAGTTCTTC.

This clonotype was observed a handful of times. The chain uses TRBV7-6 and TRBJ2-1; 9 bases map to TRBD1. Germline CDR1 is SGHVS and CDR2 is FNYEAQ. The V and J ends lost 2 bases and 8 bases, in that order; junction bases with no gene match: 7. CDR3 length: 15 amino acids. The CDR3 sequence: CASSLPRDRAYEQFF. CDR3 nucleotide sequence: TGTGCCAGCAGCTTACCCCGGGACAGGGCGTATGAGCAGTTCTTC.

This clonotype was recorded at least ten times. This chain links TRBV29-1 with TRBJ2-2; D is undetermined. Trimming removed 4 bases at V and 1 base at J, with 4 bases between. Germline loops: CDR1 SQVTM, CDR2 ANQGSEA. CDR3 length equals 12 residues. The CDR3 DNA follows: TGCAGCGTTGGCAGGAACACCGGGGAGCTGTTTTTT. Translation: CSVGRNTGELFF.

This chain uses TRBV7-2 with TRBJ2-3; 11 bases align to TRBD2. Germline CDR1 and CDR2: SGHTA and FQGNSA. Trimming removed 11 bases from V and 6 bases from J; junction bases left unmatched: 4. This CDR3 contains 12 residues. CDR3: CALAGGGDTQYF. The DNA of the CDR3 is TGTGCCCTAGCGGGGGGCGGGGATACGCAGTATTTT.

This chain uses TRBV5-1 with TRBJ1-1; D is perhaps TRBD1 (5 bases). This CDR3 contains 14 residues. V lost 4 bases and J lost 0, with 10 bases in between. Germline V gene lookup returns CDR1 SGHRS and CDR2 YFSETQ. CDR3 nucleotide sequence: TGCGCCAGCAGCAAGGACAACATGAACACTGAAGCTTTCTTT. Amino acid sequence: CASSKDNMNTEAFF.

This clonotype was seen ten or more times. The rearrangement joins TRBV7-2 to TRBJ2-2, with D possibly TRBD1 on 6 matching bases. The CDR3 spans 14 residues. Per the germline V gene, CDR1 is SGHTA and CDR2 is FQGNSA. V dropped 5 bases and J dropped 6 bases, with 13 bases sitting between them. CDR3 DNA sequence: TGTGCCAGCAGCCCGGACAGTAGGGCCGGGGAGCTGTTTTTT. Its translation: CASSPDSRAGELFF. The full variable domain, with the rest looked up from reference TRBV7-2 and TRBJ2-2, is GAGVSQSPSNKVTEKGKDVELRCDPISGHTALYWYRQSLGQGLEFLIYFQGNSAPDKSGLPSDRFSAERTGGSVSTLTIQRTQQEDSAVYLCASSPDSRAGELFFGEGSRLTVL.

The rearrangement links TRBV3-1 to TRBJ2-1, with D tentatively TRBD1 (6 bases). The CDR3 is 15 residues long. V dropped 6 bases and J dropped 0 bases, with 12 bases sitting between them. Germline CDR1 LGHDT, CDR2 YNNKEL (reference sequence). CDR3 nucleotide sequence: TGTGCCAGCAGTGCTAGGGACACCTCCTACAATGAGCAGTTCTTC. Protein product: CASSARDTSYNEQFF.